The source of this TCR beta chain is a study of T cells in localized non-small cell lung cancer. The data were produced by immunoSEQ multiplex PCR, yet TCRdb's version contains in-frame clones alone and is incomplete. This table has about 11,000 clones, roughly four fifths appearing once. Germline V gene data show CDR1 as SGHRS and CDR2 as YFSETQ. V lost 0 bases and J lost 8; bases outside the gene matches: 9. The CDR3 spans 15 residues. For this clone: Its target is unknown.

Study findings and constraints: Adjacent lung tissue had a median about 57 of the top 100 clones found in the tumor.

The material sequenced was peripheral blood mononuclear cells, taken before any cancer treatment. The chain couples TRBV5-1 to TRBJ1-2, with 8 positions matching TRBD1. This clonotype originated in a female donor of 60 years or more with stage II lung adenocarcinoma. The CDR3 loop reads CASSLVGQGAMGYTF. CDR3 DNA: TGCGCCAGCAGCTTGGTAGGCCAGGGGGCGATGGGCTACACCTTC.